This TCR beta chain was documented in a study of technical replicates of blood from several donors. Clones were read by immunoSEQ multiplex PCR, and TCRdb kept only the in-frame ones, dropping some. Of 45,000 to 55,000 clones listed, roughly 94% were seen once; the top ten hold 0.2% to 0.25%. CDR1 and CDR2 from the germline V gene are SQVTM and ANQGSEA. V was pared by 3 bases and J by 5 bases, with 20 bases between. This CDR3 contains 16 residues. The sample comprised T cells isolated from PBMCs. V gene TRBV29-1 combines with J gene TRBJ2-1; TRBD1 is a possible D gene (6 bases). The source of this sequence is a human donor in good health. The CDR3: CSVDLLRDTGHNEQFF. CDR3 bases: TGCAGCGTTGATCTTCTCCGGGACACCGGACACAATGAGCAGTTCTTC.